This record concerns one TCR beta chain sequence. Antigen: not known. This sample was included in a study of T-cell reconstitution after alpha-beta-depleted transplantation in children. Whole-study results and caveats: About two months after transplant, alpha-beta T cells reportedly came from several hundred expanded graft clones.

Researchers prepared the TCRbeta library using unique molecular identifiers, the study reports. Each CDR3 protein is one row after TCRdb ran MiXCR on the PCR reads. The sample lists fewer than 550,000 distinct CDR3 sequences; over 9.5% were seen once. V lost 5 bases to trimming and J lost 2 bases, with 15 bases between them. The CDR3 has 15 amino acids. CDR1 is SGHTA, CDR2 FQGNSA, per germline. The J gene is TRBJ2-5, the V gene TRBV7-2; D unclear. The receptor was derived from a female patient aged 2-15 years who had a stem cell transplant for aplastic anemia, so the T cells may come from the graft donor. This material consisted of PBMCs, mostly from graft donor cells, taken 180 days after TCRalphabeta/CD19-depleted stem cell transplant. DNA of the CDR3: TGTGCCAGCAGCCCTACCCGCGGTGGGCAAGAGACCCAGTACTTC. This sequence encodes CASSPTRGGQETQYF.